The entry below gives a single T cell receptor beta chain sequence along with its context. Its target is not known. This entry is derived from a study of CXCR3-negative and CXCR3-positive naive CD8 T cells. Study findings and constraints: CD5 surface expression was similar among naive subsets, and TCR strength was estimated by inference from TRB CDR3 properties. CXCR3-negative naive cells had less hydrophobic TRB CDR3s than did CXCR3-positive naive cells.

Germline CDR1 LGHDT, CDR2 YNNKEL (reference sequence). This CDR3 is 18 amino acids long. Researchers prepared the TRB cDNA libraries using 5' RACE with UMI labels. TCRdb reworked the 5' RACE reads into one entry per CDR3 protein, no DNA. This table holds some 120,000 distinct CDR3 sequences. The sequenced material came from naive CXCR3+ CD8+ T cells from blood. Documented subset: CD45RO-CCR7+CD27+CD95- naive CD8+ T cells expressing CXCR3 (TNR3+). The chain is built from TRBV3-1 and TRBJ2-2. This clonotype was sampled from a human donor in good health. Some clones in this sample may be carry-over from other donors' samples. CDR3 region: CASSQVQVHLFNTGELFF. Supplemented by reference TRBV3-1 and TRBJ2-2, the full variable domain reads DTAVSQTPKYLVTQMGNDKSIKCEQNLGHDTMYWYKQDSKKFLKIMFSYNNKELIINETVPNRFSPKSPDKAHLNLHINSLELGDSAVYFCASSQVQVHLFNTGELFFGEGSRLTVL.